This is a list of T cell receptor beta chains from one sample in a study of blood T cells in healthy people across ages. TCRdb re-called the 5' RACE reads with MiXCR, one entry per CDR3 protein. The sample holds about 780,000 distinct CDR3 sequences; around a quarter are singletons and the top ten take around 3%. These data also featured in a second study, about T cells of mothers and their children.

Sequenced input: blood. The receptors derive from a boy between 10 and 17 years old in good health. Each CDR3 is given with its conserved first and last residue. The D gene is left open where the match is weak. Some rows have no size entry. The others give once, few or many, or a class for an expanded clone.

J,length,D,V,size,CDR3,DNA
TRBJ2-1,16,.,TRBV9,few,CASGDEGGRSYNEQFF,TGTGCCAGCGGCGACGAAGGAGGGAGGTCCTACAATGAGCAGTTCTTC
TRBJ2-5,12,.,TRBV6-1,few,CASSENRETQYF,TGTGCCAGCAGTGAAAATAGAGAGACCCAGTACTTC
TRBJ1-6,15,.,TRBV30,few,CAWHRLGQSGSPLHF,TGTGCCTGGCACAGACTCGGACAGAGCGGTTCACCCCTCCACTTT
TRBJ2-3,16,.,TRBV28,few,CASATAGQPDTNTQYF,TGTGCCAGCGCTACTGCGGGACAACCTGACACGAATACGCAGTATTTT
TRBJ2-5,16,TRBD2,TRBV7-2,few,CASSPRDYPKSETQYF,TGTGCCAGCAGCCCTCGGGACTACCCTAAGAGTGAGACCCAGTACTTC
TRBJ1-1,13,.,TRBV30,.,CAWSTTGTTEAFF,TGTGCCTGGAGCACCACAGGGACCACTGAAGCTTTCTTT
TRBJ2-7,15,.,TRBV4-1,few,CASSQEDNIAYEQYF,TGCGCCAGCAGCCAAGAGGACAACATTGCCTACGAGCAGTACTTC
TRBJ2-7,16,TRBD1,TRBV6-2/TRBV6-3,once,CASSYSTGRLSYEQYF,TGTGCCAGCAGTTACTCGACAGGGAGACTCTCCTACGAGCAGTACTTC
TRBJ2-7,15,TRBD2,TRBV20-1,.,CSAIPGAGESYEQYF,TGCAGTGCAATCCCCGGGGCGGGGGAGTCCTACGAGCAGTACTTC
TRBJ2-1,13,.,TRBV11-2,.,CASSIRLGNEQFF,TGTGCCAGCAGCATCCGCTTGGGCAATGAGCAGTTCTTC
TRBJ2-4,15,TRBD1,TRBV12-3/TRBV12-4,.,CASSIRGRRENIQYF,TGTGCCAGCAGTATCAGGGGGCGGCGGGAAAACATTCAGTACTTC
TRBJ2-3,15,.,TRBV6-6,.,CASSYSRDSGLTQYF,TGTGCCAGCAGTTACTCGAGGGACTCCGGATTGACGCAGTATTTT
TRBJ2-1,15,TRBD2,TRBV9,few,CASSVVAGFNNEQFF,TGTGCCAGCAGCGTAGTAGCGGGGTTCAACAATGAGCAGTTCTTC
TRBJ1-2,13,.,TRBV7-6,few,CASSPGWNYGYTF,TGTGCCAGCAGCCCCGGGTGGAACTATGGCTACACCTTC
TRBJ2-6,15,.,TRBV20-1,few,CSAREDSSGANVLTF,TGCAGTGCTAGAGAAGACAGCTCTGGGGCCAACGTCCTGACTTTC
TRBJ2-1,15,TRBD1,TRBV19,.,CASSRGTGFYNGQFF,TGTGCCAGTAGTAGAGGGACAGGGTTTTACAATGGGCAGTTCTTC
TRBJ2-7,13,TRBD1,TRBV6-1,many,CASSGQGPYEQYF,TGTGCCAGCAGTGGACAGGGTCCCTACGAGCAGTACTTC
TRBJ2-1,15,TRBD2,TRBV15,.,CATSARGGSGNEQFF,TGTGCCACCAGCGCTCGGGGGGGTTCTGGCAATGAGCAGTTCTTC
TRBJ2-3,15,TRBD2,TRBV2,.,CASRGTSGATDTQYF,TGTGCCAGCAGAGGGACTAGCGGGGCAACAGATACGCAGTATTTT
TRBJ2-5,16,.,TRBV15,.,CATSIRSRAGKETQYF,TGTGCCACCAGCATTCGGTCTCGGGCGGGGAAAGAGACCCAGTACTTC
TRBJ2-2,16,.,TRBV4-1,.,CASSRRDPGYTGELFF,TGCGCCAGCAGCCGGAGGGATCCAGGTTACACCGGGGAGCTGTTTTTT
TRBJ1-5,12,.,TRBV9,.,CASSVDDQPQHF,TGTGCCAGCAGCGTAGATGATCAGCCCCAGCATTTT
TRBJ1-1,16,.,TRBV4-1,.,CASSLVAGLMNTEAFF,TGCGCCAGCAGCCTCGTAGCCGGGCTCATGAACACTGAAGCTTTCTTT
TRBJ1-4,10,.,TRBV18,.,CATGNEKLFF,TGTGCCACCGGTAATGAAAAACTGTTTTTT
TRBJ2-3,11,.,TRBV27,few,CASGLEGTQYF,TGTGCCAGCGGCCTGGAGGGTACGCAGTATTTT
TRBJ1-4,14,.,TRBV10-3,few,CAISEVAGYEKLFF,TGTGCCATCAGTGAGGTGGCGGGTTACGAAAAACTGTTTTTT
TRBJ1-4,15,TRBD1,TRBV10-3,.,CAISESAGGAEKLFF,TGTGCCATCAGTGAGTCGGCAGGGGGAGCTGAAAAACTGTTTTTT
TRBJ1-4,12,.,TRBV20-1,.,CSALAPNEKLFF,TGCAGTGCCCTGGCCCCTAATGAAAAACTGTTTTTT
TRBJ1-5,14,TRBD1,TRBV20-1,few,CSARQTGSGQPQHF,TGCAGTGCTAGACAGACAGGGTCCGGGCAGCCCCAGCATTTT
TRBJ1-4,14,.,TRBV20-1,.,CSAQGPETNEKLFF,TGCAGTGCCCAAGGGCCTGAAACTAATGAAAAACTGTTTTTT
TRBJ1-2,13,TRBD1,TRBV15,many,CATSRAGGYGYTF,TGTGCCACCAGCAGAGCAGGGGGCTATGGCTACACCTTC
TRBJ2-2,15,TRBD1,TRBV6-2/TRBV6-3,.,CASSTWDRNTGELFF,TGTGCCAGCAGTACCTGGGACAGAAACACCGGGGAGCTGTTTTTT
TRBJ1-4,14,.,TRBV11-2,.,CASSLEGGGQKLFF,TGTGCCAGCAGCTTAGAAGGTGGTGGGCAAAAACTGTTTTTT
TRBJ1-4,15,.,TRBV7-9,.,CASSASGGGNEKLFF,TGTGCCAGCAGCGCCAGCGGGGGAGGGAATGAAAAACTGTTTTTT
TRBJ1-6,15,.,TRBV7-6,few,CASSFSAGPEVSLHF,TGTGCCAGCAGCTTTTCGGCAGGGCCCGAGGTGTCCCTCCACTTT
TRBJ2-5,14,.,TRBV20-1,.,CSAARLTLQETQYF,TGCAGTGCCGCACGACTAACCCTCCAAGAGACCCAGTACTTC
TRBJ1-2,15,TRBD1,TRBV4-1,.,CASSQDDRGYYGYTF,TGCGCCAGCAGCCAAGATGACAGGGGGTACTATGGCTACACCTTC
TRBJ1-4,12,.,TRBV29-1,.,CSVQGGGEKLFF,TGCAGCGTACAGGGAGGAGGTGAAAAACTGTTTTTT
TRBJ2-5,15,.,TRBV7-3,.,CASSLSRGTGETQYF,TGTGCCAGCAGCTTGTCCCGGGGCACGGGAGAGACCCAGTACTTC
TRBJ2-3,14,.,TRBV6-2/TRBV6-3,.,CASSYWDSTDTQYF,TGTGCCAGCAGTTATTGGGACTCCACAGATACGCAGTATTTT
TRBJ2-5,16,.,TRBV7-5,few,CISVPEAMRGQETQYF,.
TRBJ2-3,15,.,TRBV7-2,.,CACSLNRGSTDTQYF,TGTGCCTGCAGCTTAAACCGGGGAAGCACAGATACGCAGTATTTT
TRBJ2-2,12,.,TRBV7-3,.,CASGPGFGELFF,TGTGCCAGTGGTCCGGGGTTCGGGGAGCTGTTTTTT
TRBJ1-5,12,.,TRBV3-1,few,CASSQRGQPQHF,TGCGCCAGCAGCCAAAGGGGGCAGCCCCAGCATTTT
TRBJ1-2,16,TRBD1,TRBV12-3/TRBV12-4,.,CASSPFYGDRGHGYTF,TGTGCCAGCAGTCCCTTTTACGGGGACAGGGGGCATGGCTACACCTTC
TRBJ1-4,14,TRBD1,TRBV7-2,.,CASSIQGRGEKLFF,TGTGCCAGCAGCATACAGGGGAGGGGTGAAAAACTGTTTTTT
TRBJ1-3,13,.,TRBV20-1,few,CSASRDSGNTIYF,TGCAGTGCTAGTCGCGATTCTGGAAACACCATATATTTT
TRBJ2-7,11,.,TRBV29-1,.,CSVPRGGEQYF,TGCAGCGTTCCCCGTGGGGGCGAGCAGTACTTC
TRBJ1-5,15,TRBD1,TRBV12-3/TRBV12-4,few,CASSMTGDRNQPQHF,TGTGCCAGCAGTATGACAGGGGATAGGAATCAGCCCCAGCATTTT
TRBJ2-7,15,TRBD1,TRBV5-1,.,CASSWTGQGAYEQYF,TGCGCCAGCAGCTGGACCGGACAGGGGGCCTACGAGCAGTACTTC
TRBJ2-1,17,TRBD2,TRBV7-6,few,CASSSTSGGSSYNEQFF,TGTGCCAGCAGCTCAACTAGCGGGGGGAGCTCCTACAATGAGCAGTTCTTC
TRBJ2-5,13,.,TRBV11-2,few,CASSSGEIETQYF,TGTGCCAGCAGCTCGGGGGAAATAGAGACCCAGTACTTC
TRBJ1-1,13,.,TRBV7-9,.,CASSSIGRTEAFF,TGTGCCAGCAGCTCGATCGGTAGGACTGAAGCTTTCTTT